This section outlines one T cell receptor (beta chain) sequence together with its context. One end of the junction varies from germline; a read error may be responsible. Germline-derived CDR1 and CDR2 are ENHRY and SYGVKD. The CDR3 has 15 amino acids. This record belongs to a study of tumor-infiltrating lymphocytes in primary liver carcinoma. Joint extraction of RNA and DNA used roughly 18-34 mg of bulk tissue that was unsorted. Total RNA (roughly 530 ng) served as template for TCR beta cDNA synthesis primed by a constant-region primer. For TCR beta, libraries were produced by three nested multiplex PCR rounds using slightly modified ARM-PCR. Running 9 to 11 cycles apiece, the first two PCR rounds relied on TRBV1-TRBV30 forward primers together with a C-beta reverse primer. TCRdb fed the multiplex PCR reads into MiXCR, producing one record per CDR3 protein. The profile covers 20,000 to 25,000 distinct CDR3 sequences, with over 60% appearing a single time and 32% taken by the ten largest.

Material: liver tumor tissue from sampling region 5. Noted subset: tumor region T5, tumor centre. The TCR comes from a woman aged 25 to 39 with primary liver carcinoma and hepatitis B virus infection. The genes are TRBV10-3 and TRBJ2-5; no firm D call. CDR3 sequence (DNA): TGTGCCATCAGTGAGTCGGCTATCAGACAAGATACCCAGTATTTC. Protein sequence: CAISESAIRQDTQYF.